The subject of this entry is one T cell receptor beta chain. It was with 60 Vbeta and 13 Jbeta primers that the PCR ran. TCRdb keeps only in-frame clones here, not all; method: immunoSEQ multiplex PCR. The sample has approximately 170,000 clones, 68% seen once. This entry belongs to a study of cytomegalovirus exposure and HLA in healthy donors. Study in general: Assignment to the Caucasian-associated ancestry cluster applied to more than 75% of the roughly 410 genotyped donors.

The CDR3 runs to 15 residues. The ends lost 3 bases at V and 3 bases at J; junction bases unmatched: 3. Germline assignment: CDR1 LNHDA and CDR2 SQIVND (reference sequence). The TCR comes from a man between 50 and 59 years old in good health and CMV-seronegative. The material sequenced was PBMCs. The rearrangement joins TRBV19 to TRBJ2-7; TRBD1 matches 12 bases. CDR3 nucleotides: TGTGCCAGTAGTATTGGGACAGGGGGCGGCTACGAGCAGTACTTC. The encoded protein is CASSIGTGGGYEQYF.